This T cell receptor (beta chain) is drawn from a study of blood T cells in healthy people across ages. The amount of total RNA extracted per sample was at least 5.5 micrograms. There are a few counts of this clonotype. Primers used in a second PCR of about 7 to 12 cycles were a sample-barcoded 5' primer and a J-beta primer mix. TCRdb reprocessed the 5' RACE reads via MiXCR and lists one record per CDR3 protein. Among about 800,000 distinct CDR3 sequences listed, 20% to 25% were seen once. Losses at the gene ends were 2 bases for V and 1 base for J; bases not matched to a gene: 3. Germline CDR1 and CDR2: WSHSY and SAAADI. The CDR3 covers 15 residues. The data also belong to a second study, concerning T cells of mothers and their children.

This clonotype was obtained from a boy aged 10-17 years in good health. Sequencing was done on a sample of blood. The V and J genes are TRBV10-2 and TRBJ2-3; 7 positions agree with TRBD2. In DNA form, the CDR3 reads TGCGCCAGCAGTGAGCGTACTAGCGGCACAGATACGCAGTATTTT. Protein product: CASSERTSGTDTQYF.